This record covers a single T cell receptor beta chain. Germline V gene lookup returns CDR1 ENHRY and CDR2 SYGVKD. This CDR3 comprises 12 residues. The germline V and J ends were trimmed by 0 bases and 6 bases, with 4 bases remaining between them. The sample originates from a study of T cells in tumors after PD-1 blockade. In the study overall: Patients received pembrolizumab 200 mg every 3 weeks or cemiplimab 350 mg every 2 weeks. Some patients also took daily vismodegib 150 mg during anti-PD-1 treatment.

The protocol was immunoSEQ multiplex PCR, while the TCRdb copy is restricted to in-frame clones and leaves out a portion. This repertoire shows roughly 48,000 clones, over 70% found once; its top ten account for under 5%. Tumor or blood genomic DNA was sequenced, with inputs of roughly 600 ng to 6,004 ng. The TCR sequence derives from a human donor with basal cell carcinoma. Sequencing used PBMCs, obtained before anti-PD-1 treatment. The chain is built from TRBV10-3 and TRBJ2-3; the D is unclear. The CDR3 region has the DNA TGTGCCATCAGTGAGTCGAAGGATACGCAGTATTTT. Translation gives CAISESKDTQYF.